These 23 T cell receptor beta chains share one sample of origin, sequenced in a study of blood T cell repertoires in COVID-19. TCRdb's table, derived via immunoSEQ multiplex PCR, lists solely in-frame clones and lacks some. The sample lists 150,000 to 200,000 clones, about 80% occurring once. Sequencing was carried out using peripheral blood. These TCRs come from a human donor in a cohort sampled during active COVID-19.

This rearrangement joins TRBV19 to TRBJ2-7; perhaps TRBD2 as D (5 bases). Germline-derived CDR1 and CDR2 are LNHDA and SQIVND (reference sequence). With 7 bases removed from V and 2 bases from J, the gap between germline ends came to 18 bases. CDR3 size: 15 residues. The CDR3 DNA follows: TGTGCCAGTAAGGTTAGAGCGGAAAGGGCCTACGAGCAGTACTTC. Translating gives CASKVRAERAYEQYF.

The V call is TRBV11-2, the J call TRBJ2-7, with a tentative D call TRBD2 (6 bases). In germline, CDR1 is SGHAT, CDR2 FQNNGV. The CDR3 sequence is 15 residues long. Between the trimmed V and J ends, which lost 5 bases and 6 bases, there was a span of 20 bases. The CDR3 loop is CASSASTRRSGEQYF. The CDR3 DNA is TGTGCCAGCAGCGCCTCGACTAGGAGGTCTGGCGAGCAGTACTTC.

The sample holds a few counts of this clone. The chain couples TRBV9 to TRBJ2-3, with D possibly being TRBD2 (7 bases). Trimming cost V 2 bases and J 2 bases, with 12 bases left between them. The germline CDR1 and CDR2 sequences are SGDLS and YYNGEE. The length of the CDR3 is 15 residues. CDR3 protein: CASSVWGGSTDTQYF. In DNA form, the CDR3 reads TGTGCCAGCAGCGTCTGGGGGGGCTCCACAGATACGCAGTATTTT.

The rearrangement links TRBV7-9 to TRBJ2-7, with a possible D match to TRBD2 (7 bases). The CDR3 is 15 amino acids. V lost 0 bases and J 5 bases, leaving 14 bases between the germline ends. Germline V lookup: CDR1 SEHNR, CDR2 FQNEAQ (reference sequence). The CDR3 spells CASSLAGGLRDEQYF. CDR3 coding DNA: TGTGCCAGCAGCTTAGCGGGGGGGCTTCGGGACGAGCAGTACTTC. The full variable domain, in which reference TRBV7-9 and TRBJ2-7 provide the parts outside the CDR3, is DTGVSQNPRHKITKRGQNVTFRCDPISEHNRLYWYRQTLGQGPEFLTYFQNEAQLEKSRLLSDRFSAERPKGSFSTLEIQRTEQGDSAMYLCASSLAGGLRDEQYFGPGTRLTVT.

This clone was seen once. V is TRBV15 and J is TRBJ1-3; the D is unclear. The CDR3 covers 16 residues. Per the germline V gene, CDR1 is LNHNV and CDR2 is YYDKDF (reference sequence). Trimming took off 0 bases at V and 0 bases at J, with 9 bases between the two ends. The CDR3 region has the DNA TGTGCCACCAGCAGAGAGGGCGGGGACTCTGGAAACACCATATATTTT. Its protein is CATSREGGDSGNTIYF. The full variable domain, completed using reference TRBV15 and TRBJ1-3, is DAMVIQNPRYQVTQFGKPVTLSCSQTLNHNVMYWYQQKSSQAPKLLFHYYDKDFNNEADTPDNFQSRRPNTSFCFLDIRSPGLGDTAMYLCATSREGGDSGNTIYFGEGSWLTVV.

The chain is built from TRBV6-6 and TRBJ2-1; tentatively, D is TRBD1 (5 bases). Germline loops: CDR1 MNHNY, CDR2 SVGAGI (reference sequence). Trimming stripped 6 bases from V and 8 bases from J, with 11 bases between. The CDR3 is 12 amino acids. In nucleotides, the CDR3 is TGTGCCAGCAGCCAGACAGTGGATGAGCAGTTCTTC. Residues: CASSQTVDEQFF.

This clone was seen once. The chain recombines TRBV6-2 or TRBV6-3 with TRBJ1-5; TRBD1 matches at 7 bases. CDR3 length: 15 amino acids. V lost 0 bases to trimming and J lost 7 bases; unmatched junction nucleotides: 6. Germline-derived CDR1 and CDR2 are MNHEY and SVGEGT. The CDR3 nucleotides read TGTGCCAGCAGTTACTCCCTTGACAGGGCGCAGCCCCAGCATTTT. Translation: CASSYSLDRAQPQHF.

V gene TRBV18 combines with J gene TRBJ2-2; 10 bases match TRBD2. The CDR3 has 18 amino acids. In germline, CDR1 is KGHSH, CDR2 LQKENI. With V trimmed by 1 base and J by 0 bases, 5 bases remained unmatched. This CDR3 reads CASSPQASGGPNTGELFF. The DNA of the CDR3 is TGTGCCAGCTCACCACAGGCTAGCGGGGGACCGAACACCGGGGAGCTGTTTTTT.

The chain combines TRBV7-9 with TRBJ2-6; TRBD1 matches 8 bases. This CDR3 is built from 18 residues. V lost 11 bases to trimming and J lost 0 bases; unmatched junction nucleotides: 15. Germline CDR1 is SEHNR and CDR2 is FQNEAQ (reference sequence). The CDR3 DNA follows: TGTGCCGGCGAGGGTAGGACAGGGCCAGGCTCTGGGGCCAACGTCCTGACTTTC. Translating gives CAGEGRTGPGSGANVLTF.

CDR3 residues: CASSFDRRRPYEQYF. The CDR3 DNA is TGTGCCAGCAGTTTCGACAGGAGGAGGCCCTACGAGCAGTACTTC. The genes are TRBV6-5 and TRBJ2-7; D perhaps matches TRBD1 (6 bases). The CDR3 extends over 15 amino acids. V was clipped by 4 bases and J by 2 bases, with 15 bases between them. The germline V gene has CDR1 MNHEY and CDR2 SVGAGI.

The chain recombines TRBV4-3 with TRBJ2-2; D may be TRBD2 (6 bases). Germline V gives CDR1 LGHNA, CDR2 YSLEER. The CDR3 loop spans 16 amino acids. Trimming removed 1 base from V and 0 bases from J, with 9 bases in between. The chain's CDR3 is CASSQGRGANTGELFF. The CDR3 nucleotides read TGCGCCAGCAGCCAAGGCCGCGGGGCGAACACCGGGGAGCTGTTTTTT.

This chain connects TRBV11-1 to TRBJ2-7; D is unclear. The V and J ends lost 8 bases and 1 base respectively, with 12 bases between them. Germline V CDR1 and CDR2: SGHAT, FQDESV (reference sequence). The CDR3 totals 13 residues. CDR3 sequence: CASLAGPSYEQYF. The CDR3 DNA reads as TGTGCCAGCCTGGCAGGTCCTTCCTACGAGCAGTACTTC.

This clone was counted a few times. The chain joins TRBV4-1 to TRBJ2-7; the D gene is possibly TRBD1 (5 bases). The CDR3 runs 14 residues. V gave up 5 bases and J gave up 1 base, with 12 bases separating them. Germline V gene data show CDR1 as MGHRA and CDR2 as YSYEKL. The CDR3 protein is CASSGDSGSYEQYF. As DNA, the CDR3 is TGCGCCAGCAGCGGCGACAGTGGATCCTACGAGCAGTACTTC.

The rearrangement uses TRBV6-1 and TRBJ1-4; 12 bases are a match to TRBD1. The CDR3 totals 16 residues. V was pared by 4 bases and J by 7 bases, with 7 bases of the junction left unmatched. The germline CDR1 and CDR2 sequences are MNHNS and SASEGT. In DNA, the CDR3 is TGTGCCAGCAGTGGGGGACAGGGGGCGCAAGGTGAAAAACTGTTTTTT. Translation gives CASSGGQGAQGEKLFF.

V and J are TRBV3-1 (or the pseudogene TRBV3-2) and TRBJ2-5; 13 nucleotides line up with TRBD2. The V and J ends lost 4 bases and 4 bases, in that order; junction bases with no gene match: 9. The CDR3 consists of 17 residues. CDR1 LGHDT and CDR2 YNNKEL come from the germline V gene (reference sequence). CDR3 DNA sequence: TGTGCCAGCAGCCCTATGACTAGCGGGAGGCTTGGAGAGACCCAGTACTTC. It translates to CASSPMTSGRLGETQYF.

The J gene is TRBJ2-1, the V gene TRBV28, with TRBD2 matching 10 bases. Germline CDR1 MDHEN, CDR2 SYDVKM. The junction had 6 bases not matched to a gene; V was cut back by 6 bases and J by 4 bases. The CDR3 totals 15 residues. CDR3 nucleotide sequence: TGTGCCAGCAGCCCTAGCGGGAGAAATTACAATGAGCAGTTCTTC. It encodes CASSPSGRNYNEQFF.

This chain connects TRBV6-6 to TRBJ2-5; D uncertain. The germline gives CDR1 MNHNY, CDR2 SVGAGI (reference sequence). The CDR3 has 13 residues. V lost 7 bases and J 1 base, leaving 10 bases between the germline ends. CDR3: CASTPQAQETQYF. CDR3 nucleotides: TGTGCCAGCACCCCGCAGGCCCAAGAGACCCAGTACTTC.

This chain connects TRBV4-3 to TRBJ1-2; D call uncertain. V lost 0 bases, J lost 4 bases, and 6 bases lay in between. The CDR3 is 13 amino acids. CDR1 is LGHNA, CDR2 YSLEER, per germline. For the CDR3, the DNA is TGCGCCAGCAGCCAAGATCCTTTCTATGGCTACACCTTC. It specifies CASSQDPFYGYTF.

This clone has more than one count but fewer than ten. V gene TRBV7-9 combines with J gene TRBJ2-7, with D tentatively TRBD2 (6 bases). V was cut by 0 bases and J by 5 bases, with 11 bases left in between. The CDR3 loop spans 14 amino acids. Looked up from germline, CDR1 is SEHNR and CDR2 is FQNEAQ (reference sequence). This chain's CDR3 is CASSLAGGKNEQYF. CDR3 nucleotides: TGTGCCAGCAGCTTAGCGGGCGGGAAAAACGAGCAGTACTTC.

The gene calls are TRBV19 and TRBJ1-2, with 7 bases matching TRBD1. In germline, CDR1 is LNHDA, CDR2 SQIVND (reference sequence). The CDR3 totals 13 residues. Germline trimming cut 7 bases from V and 3 bases from J; bases unmatched to any gene: 5. CDR3 protein: CASNPGTDYGYTF. In DNA, the CDR3 is TGTGCCAGTAACCCAGGGACAGACTATGGCTACACCTTC.

The V gene is TRBV5-4, the J gene TRBJ1-4, with a weak D call TRBD1 (6 bases). The CDR3 is 15 residues long. V was trimmed by 6 bases and J by 5 bases, leaving 17 bases between them. From germline, CDR1 is SGHNT and CDR2 YYREEE (reference sequence). Here the CDR3 reads CASNPGTSKNEKLFF. In DNA form, the CDR3 reads TGTGCCAGCAATCCCGGGACATCTAAAAATGAAAAACTGTTTTTT.

The chain combines TRBV27 with TRBJ2-7, with D possibly TRBD1 on 6 matching bases. This CDR3 contains 12 residues. Per the germline V gene, CDR1 is MNHEY and CDR2 is SMNVEV (reference sequence). Trimming removed 10 bases from V and 3 bases from J, with 13 bases in between. The CDR3 loop reads CATRWGLYEQYF. For the CDR3, the DNA is TGTGCCACCCGATGGGGGCTCTACGAGCAGTACTTC.

The chain has TRBV2 and TRBJ1-2, with D perhaps TRBD1 (6 bases). Germline values: CDR1 SNHLY, CDR2 FYNNEI. This CDR3 spans 14 amino acids. The V end lost 7 bases, the J end lost 4 bases, and 16 bases lay between the germline ends. The CDR3 region is CASTLVQGGYGYTF. The CDR3 nucleotides are TGTGCCAGCACCTTAGTACAGGGCGGCTATGGCTACACCTTC. The entire variable domain, with the rest obtained from reference TRBV2 and TRBJ1-2, is as follows: EPEVTQTPSHQVTQMGQEVILRCVPISNHLYFYWYRQILGQKVEFLVSFYNNEISEKSEIFDDQFSVERPDGSNFTLKIRSTKLEDSAMYFCASTLVQGGYGYTFGSGTRLTVV.